The next 27 T cell receptor beta chains were all read from a single sample in a study of PD-1 blockade in classical Hodgkin lymphoma. Time point described: newly diagnosed, previously untreated cHL patient sample. The repertoire was sequenced with immunoSEQ multiplex PCR; TCRdb's copy has only in-frame clones and lacks some. The sample has 15,000 to 20,000 clones, 87% seen once. The specimen sequenced was peripheral blood mononuclear cells (PBMCs). Source of these receptors: a human donor with classical Hodgkin lymphoma.

The J gene is TRBJ2-5, the V gene TRBV2; TRBD2 agrees at 7 bases. CDR1 is SNHLY and CDR2 is FYNNEI in the germline V gene. This CDR3 is built from 15 residues. The J segment lost 2 bases and the V segment lost 7 bases, leaving 10 bases of the junction unmatched. The CDR3 spells CASTPWGGIQETQYF. The CDR3 bases are TGTGCCAGCACCCCTTGGGGGGGAATACAAGAGACCCAGTACTTC.

The chain has TRBV5-6 and TRBJ2-3, with 11 bases identical to TRBD2. Per the germline V gene, CDR1 is SGHDT and CDR2 is YYEEEE. V lost 4 bases to trimming and J lost 0 bases; unmatched junction nucleotides: 7. The CDR3 is 17 residues long. The DNA for the CDR3 is TGTGCCAGCAGCACACTAGCGGGAGTTAGGAGCACAGATACGCAGTATTTT. This translates into CASSTLAGVRSTDTQYF.

The chain links TRBV9 to TRBJ1-2, with 8 positions matching TRBD1. The CDR3 covers 14 residues. Germline CDR1 SGDLS, CDR2 YYNGEE. V lost 4 bases, J lost 6 bases, and 8 bases stayed unmatched. The CDR3 spells CASSPQGASHGYTF. Here the CDR3 DNA reads TGTGCCAGCAGCCCCCAGGGGGCTTCGCATGGCTACACCTTC. The full variable domain, with the rest looked up from reference TRBV9 and TRBJ1-2, is DSGVTQTPKHLITATGQRVTLRCSPRSGDLSVYWYQQSLDQGLQFLIQYYNGEERAKGNILERFSAQQFPDLHSELNLSSLELGDSALYFCASSPQGASHGYTFGSGTRLTVV.

CDR3 sequence reads: CATILRGNTGELFF. Written as DNA, the CDR3 is TGTGCTACGATATTGAGGGGGAACACCGGGGAGCTGTTTTTT. The V call is TRBV28, the J call TRBJ2-2; TRBD1 or TRBD2 may be the D gene (5 bases each). CDR1 is MDHEN and CDR2 is SYDVKM in the germline V gene. CDR3 length: 14 amino acids. Drawing the rest from reference TRBV28 and TRBJ2-2, the complete variable domain is DVKVTQSSRYLVKRTGEKVFLECVQDMDHENMFWYRQDPGLGLRLIYFSYDVKMKEKGDIPEGYSVSREKKERFSLILESASTNQTSMYLCATILRGNTGELFFGEGSRLTVL.

The rearrangement links TRBV28 to TRBJ1-6; D ambiguous. Trimming took 3 bases from V and 6 from J, leaving 9 bases between them. The CDR3 has 14 residues. Germline CDR1 MDHEN, CDR2 SYDVKM. The CDR3 loop reads CASSLVGFNSPLHF. The CDR3 DNA sequence: TGTGCCAGCAGTTTGGTGGGTTTTAATTCACCCCTCCACTTT. The whole variable domain, filled in from reference TRBV28 and TRBJ1-6, reads DVKVTQSSRYLVKRTGEKVFLECVQDMDHENMFWYRQDPGLGLRLIYFSYDVKMKEKGDIPEGYSVSREKKERFSLILESASTNQTSMYLCASSLVGFNSPLHFGNGTRLTVT.

This clone appeared once. The J gene is TRBJ1-4, the V gene TRBV7-8; perhaps TRBD1 as D (6 bases). V was pared by 2 bases and J by 4 bases, with 11 bases between. The CDR3 extends over 15 amino acids. Per germline, CDR1 SGHVS and CDR2 FQNEAQ. CDR3 loop: CASSLYSGVNEKLFF. CDR3 nucleotide sequence: TGTGCCAGCAGCTTATATTCAGGGGTTAATGAAAAACTGTTTTTT.

The V gene is TRBV29-1, the J gene TRBJ2-7; no clear D gene. The CDR3 runs 11 residues. With 4 bases removed from V and 2 bases from J, the gap between germline ends came to 6 bases. Germline V gives CDR1 SQVTM, CDR2 ANQGSEA. The CDR3 nucleotides read TGCAGCGTTGTTAGGGCCTACGAGCAGTACTTC. Translation gives CSVVRAYEQYF.

This chain links TRBV11-2 with TRBJ2-1, with 12 bases fitting TRBD2. The V gene end was trimmed by 6 bases and the J gene end by 5 bases; junction bases not matched to a gene: 5. Germline-derived CDR1 and CDR2 are SGHAT and FQNNGV. This CDR3 has 15 residues. The CDR3 loop is CASRPTSGGDNEQFF. The CDR3 DNA reads as TGTGCCAGCAGGCCGACTAGCGGGGGAGACAATGAGCAGTTCTTC.

This clone occurred a few times. The J gene is TRBJ1-4, the V gene TRBV2; D remains unclear. The CDR3 runs to 14 residues. Trimming cost V 7 bases and J 0 bases, with 9 bases left between them. Looked up from germline, CDR1 is SNHLY and CDR2 is FYNNEI. Here the CDR3 DNA reads TGTGCCAGCAAAGAAATTGCAACTAATGAAAAACTGTTTTTT. It specifies CASKEIATNEKLFF.

This chain joins TRBV5-1 and TRBJ2-7, with 8 positions matching TRBD1. There are 13 residues in the CDR3. CDR1 is SGHRS and CDR2 is YFSETQ in the germline V gene. Losses at the gene ends were 4 bases for V and 6 bases for J; bases not matched to a gene: 6. The CDR3 is CASSHGQGGEQYF. The CDR3 bases are TGCGCCAGCAGCCACGGACAGGGTGGCGAGCAGTACTTC.

The rearrangement joins TRBV28 to TRBJ1-5; a weak D match, TRBD1 (6 bases). Trimming took off 5 bases at V and 6 bases at J, with 17 bases between the two ends. CDR1 is MDHEN and CDR2 is SYDVKM in the germline V gene. The length of the CDR3 is 15 residues. The CDR3 bases are TGTGCCAGCAGTACCTCAGGGGAGGCTGCTCAGCCCCAGCATTTT. Its protein is CASSTSGEAAQPQHF. Based on the CDR3 plus reference TRBV28 and TRBJ1-5, the full variable domain is DVKVTQSSRYLVKRTGEKVFLECVQDMDHENMFWYRQDPGLGLRLIYFSYDVKMKEKGDIPEGYSVSREKKERFSLILESASTNQTSMYLCASSTSGEAAQPQHFGDGTRLSIL.

This chain connects TRBV28 to TRBJ2-7; possibly TRBD2 for D (5 bases). With 4 bases removed from V and 0 bases from J, the gap between germline ends came to 10 bases. CDR1 is MDHEN, CDR2 SYDVKM, per germline. CDR3 size: 14 residues. The CDR3 nucleotides are TGTGCCAGCAGTTCTCCCGGGGACTCCTACGAGCAGTACTTC. Translation: CASSSPGDSYEQYF.

The J gene is TRBJ1-2, the V gene TRBV10-3; D ambiguous. V lost 5 bases, J lost 2 bases, and 15 bases lay in between. This CDR3 has 15 amino acids. Germline CDR1 and CDR2: ENHRY and SYGVKD. This chain's CDR3 is CAISFTSPANYGYTF. The CDR3 DNA reads TGTGCCATCAGTTTTACCAGTCCTGCGAACTATGGCTACACCTTC.

This clone was counted only a few times. The chain is built from TRBV7-9 and TRBJ2-2; 9 bases map to TRBD1. The CDR3 has 16 residues. Germline loops: CDR1 SEHNR, CDR2 FQNEAQ (reference sequence). The junction had 6 bases not matched to a gene; V was cut back by 3 bases and J by 4 bases. The CDR3 bases are TGTGCCAGCAGCTTCGGACAGGGGTTTAGCACCGGGGAGCTGTTTTTT. Its translation: CASSFGQGFSTGELFF.

The rearrangement joins TRBV7-2 to TRBJ1-3; D gene uncertain. The V end was cut by 2 bases, the J end by 0 bases, with 8 bases between. CDR3 length: 15 amino acids. Germline V CDR1 and CDR2: SGHTA, FQGNSA. The CDR3 loop reads CASSLIESSGNTIYF. CDR3 DNA sequence: TGTGCCAGCAGCTTAATCGAGAGCTCTGGAAACACCATATATTTT.

This clone was seen only once. The chain uses TRBV28 and TRBJ1-3, with 7 positions matching TRBD1. Germline V CDR1 and CDR2: MDHEN, SYDVKM. J gave up 4 bases and V 4 bases, and 7 bases lay outside the gene matches. The CDR3 runs to 15 residues. Written as DNA, the CDR3 is TGTGCCAGCAGTTCCCACAGGGGCGGCGGAAACACCATATATTTT. This codes for CASSSHRGGGNTIYF.

The chain recombines TRBV7-9 with TRBJ2-5; 7 bases fit TRBD2. The CDR3 spans 17 residues. CDR1 and CDR2 from the germline V gene are SEHNR and FQNEAQ (reference sequence). V lost 5 bases and J lost 5; bases outside the gene matches: 17. The DNA for the CDR3 is TGTGCCAGCAGCCCCCGGTCGGCAGGGCTCGGGGGGGAGACCCAGTACTTC. This translates into CASSPRSAGLGGETQYF.

This clone occurred once. The CDR3 DNA is TGTGCCAGTAGTGGCAGGACAGGGGGCACTGAAGCTTTCTTT. This codes for CASSGRTGGTEAFF. The genes are TRBV19 and TRBJ1-1, with TRBD1 matching 10 bases. Germline V gene sequence: CDR1 LNHDA, CDR2 SQIVND (reference sequence). The CDR3 sequence is 14 residues long. Unmatched junction bases numbered 4, after V lost 5 bases and J lost 4 bases.

This rearrangement joins TRBV2 to TRBJ2-3; D might be TRBD2 (5 bases). Looked up from germline, CDR1 is SNHLY and CDR2 is FYNNEI. The CDR3 is 14 residues long. V lost 6 bases, J lost 2 bases, and 12 bases lay in between. The CDR3 protein is CASRWERDTDTQYF. The CDR3 bases are TGTGCCAGCAGGTGGGAGCGAGACACAGATACGCAGTATTTT. The whole variable domain, remainder taken from reference TRBV2 and TRBJ2-3, is EPEVTQTPSHQVTQMGQEVILRCVPISNHLYFYWYRQILGQKVEFLVSFYNNEISEKSEIFDDQFSVERPDGSNFTLKIRSTKLEDSAMYFCASRWERDTDTQYFGPGTRLTVL.

The chain uses TRBV11-2 and TRBJ2-1, with 9 bases aligning to TRBD2. Trimming removed 4 bases from V and 1 base from J; junction bases left unmatched: 11. The CDR3 has 18 amino acids. CDR1 SGHAT and CDR2 FQNNGV come from the germline V gene. CDR3 loop: CASSSPTKAGGSYNEQFF. CDR3 sequence (DNA): TGTGCCAGCAGCTCCCCCACGAAAGCGGGAGGATCCTACAATGAGCAGTTCTTC.

The V and J genes are TRBV7-2 and TRBJ2-1, with a possible D match to TRBD2 (6 bases). Trimming removed 1 base at V and 0 bases at J, with 13 bases between. The CDR3 is 17 residues long. Germline V gives CDR1 SGHTA, CDR2 FQGNSA. The CDR3 region has the DNA TGTGCCAGCAGCTTAGTGGCGGGGCCGAGCTCCTACAATGAGCAGTTCTTC. This codes for CASSLVAGPSSYNEQFF.

This sequence joins TRBV7-8 and TRBJ2-1, with TRBD1 identical over 7 bases. Unmatched junction bases numbered 13, after V lost 1 base and J lost 4 bases. The V gene's germline CDR1 is SGHVS and CDR2 FQNEAQ. This CDR3 has 18 residues. Here the CDR3 reads CASSLGPKDREPYNEQFF. Here the CDR3 DNA reads TGTGCCAGCAGCTTAGGACCAAAAGACAGGGAGCCTTACAATGAGCAGTTCTTC.

This clone was recorded a few times. V is TRBV19 and J is TRBJ1-5; the match to TRBD1 covers 9 bases. Trimming took 3 bases from V and 7 from J; bases not matched to a gene: 4. CDR1 LNHDA and CDR2 SQIVND come from the germline V gene (reference sequence). CDR3 length: 14 residues. The CDR3 nucleotides read TGTGCCAGTAGTATGCGGGACAGGGTCCAGCCCCAGCATTTT. It specifies CASSMRDRVQPQHF.

In its sample, this clone was seen once. The chain employs TRBV7-9 and TRBJ1-2, with TRBD1 as a possible D gene (5 bases). The V and J ends lost 1 base and 4 bases respectively, with 13 bases between them. Germline V gives CDR1 SEHNR, CDR2 FQNEAQ (reference sequence). The CDR3 extends over 15 amino acids. CDR3 in DNA: TGTGCCAGCAGCTTAGTCGCGGGGGTCGGCTATGGCTACACCTTC. Translating gives CASSLVAGVGYGYTF.

This clone showed up just once. The chain uses TRBV6-1 and TRBJ2-7, with a tentative D call TRBD2 (5 bases). Germline V gene sequence: CDR1 MNHNS, CDR2 SASEGT. Trimming removed 0 bases from V and 2 bases from J, with 8 bases in between. The CDR3 has 14 residues. The CDR3 sequence: CASSEAGRTYEQYF. DNA for the CDR3: TGTGCCAGCAGTGAAGCTGGGAGAACCTACGAGCAGTACTTC.

In regard to this clone: Its ends do not fully match the called genes, so a read error is possible. The chain links TRBV6-1 to TRBJ2-1; 12 positions match TRBD2. CDR1 MNHNS and CDR2 SASEGT come from the germline V gene. The CDR3 spans 14 residues. Here the CDR3 DNA reads TGTGCCAGCAGTGGGGACTCTAGCGGGAGGGCCGGGATCTTC. It specifies CASSGDSSGRAGIF.

The chain carries TRBV5-1 and TRBJ1-2, with D uncertain. This CDR3 contains 15 residues. Germline loops: CDR1 SGHRS, CDR2 YFSETQ. Trimming shortened V by 4 bases and J by 7 bases, and 20 bases separated the two germline ends. The CDR3 nucleotides read TGCGCCAGCAGCCCCATGGACGGCGCCCAAGGTGGCTACACCTTC. Encoded protein: CASSPMDGAQGGYTF.